The present TCR beta chain was sequenced within a study of blood T cell repertoires in COVID-19. The germline V gene has CDR1 SGHTA and CDR2 FQGTGA. The V end lost 3 bases, the J end lost 5 bases, and 19 bases lay between the germline ends. CDR3 size: 17 residues. Assay used: immunoSEQ multiplex PCR; TCRdb lists only in-frame clones, some missing. This table holds 300,000 to 500,000 clones, more than 75% found once. The specimen sequenced was PBMCs or T cells enriched from blood (not recorded which). This chain uses TRBV7-3 with TRBJ2-2; maybe TRBD2 (5 bases). The receptor's source is a woman in her 30s with acute COVID-19. DNA of the CDR3: TGTGCCAGCAGCTTTCCCCGCCGGGGTTCGGAAACCGGGGAGCTGTTTTTT. Amino acid sequence: CASSFPRRGSETGELFF.